This passage covers 6 T cell receptor beta chains from one sample sequenced in a study. TCRdb itself ran the 5' RACE reads through MiXCR, one entry per CDR3 protein. The sample consists of roughly 8,100 distinct CDR3 sequences, 50% to 55% of them appearing once. The sample consisted of memory CD4+ T cells sorted from a lymph node. Subset described: memory CD4+ T cells, CD4+CD45RO+CD25-. These receptors came from a female donor with breast cancer.

Notes on this clonotype: This may stem from a read error, because a much larger clone lies one nucleotide away. The chain links TRBV7-6 to TRBJ1-4, with D uncertain. Germline loops: CDR1 SGHVS, CDR2 FNYEAQ. The length of the CDR3 is 13 residues. The CDR3 DNA is TGTGCCAGCAACAGCGCAACTAATGAAGAACTGTTTTTT. Translation: CASNSATNEELFF.

The chain uses TRBV7-3 and TRBJ2-3, with 8 positions matching TRBD1. Unmatched junction bases numbered 3, after V lost 4 bases and J lost 0 bases. Germline V gives CDR1 SGHTA, CDR2 FQGTGA. CDR3 length equals 15 residues. The chain's CDR3 is CASSSDRASTDTQYF. CDR3 in DNA: TGTGCCAGCAGCTCGGACAGGGCAAGCACAGATACGCAGTATTTT.

The V call is TRBV5-1, the J call TRBJ2-7; 8 bases line up with TRBD2. With V trimmed by 0 bases and J by 3 bases, 5 bases remained unmatched. CDR1 and CDR2 from the germline V gene are SGHRS and YFSETQ. CDR3 length equals 15 residues. CDR3 nucleotides: TGCGCCAGCAGCTTGGACGGGACTAGTATCTACGAGCAGTACTTC. Residues: CASSLDGTSIYEQYF.

Points on this clonotype: Sequence at one end of the junction differs from germline and may be a read error. The V and J genes are TRBV11-2 and TRBJ2-5, with D tentatively TRBD1 (5 bases). The CDR3 contains 11 residues. Germline loops: CDR1 SGHAT, CDR2 FQNNGV. The CDR3 sequence is CASSLEGAQYF. DNA of the CDR3: TGTGCCAGCAGCCTAGAAGGGGCCCAGTACTTC.

The chain joins TRBV20-1 to TRBJ2-1, with D possibly being TRBD2 (6 bases). The CDR3 runs 15 residues. Trimming took 5 bases from V and 1 from J, leaving 15 bases between them. CDR1 and CDR2 (germline): DFQATT, SNEGSKA (reference sequence). The CDR3 here is CSARPLARSYNEQFF. As DNA, the CDR3 is TGCAGTGCTCGCCCTCTAGCGAGGTCCTACAATGAGCAGTTCTTC.

The CDR3 sequence is CSADPQSTSTNSPLHF. The DNA of the CDR3 is TGCAGTGCAGATCCCCAATCGACATCTACCAATTCACCCCTCCACTTT. This chain links TRBV20-1 with TRBJ1-6; no definite D call. The CDR3 contains 16 residues. Germline CDR1 is DFQATT and CDR2 is SNEGSKA (reference sequence). Trimming took off 6 bases at V and 7 bases at J, with 22 bases between the two ends.